These T cell receptor beta chains were read from a single sample in a study of cytomegalovirus exposure and HLA in healthy donors. Assay: immunoSEQ multiplex PCR; the TCRdb copy retains only in-frame clones and omits some. The table includes under 90,000 clones, 75% detected once. Sequences were obtained from PBMCs. Source of these receptors: a man aged 35 to 55 in good health and CMV-seronegative. The CDR3 runs from the conserved cysteine through the conserved F or W. The D gene is left open where the match is weak. The listing skips clone size in some rows; elsewhere it reads once, few, many or a size class.

V	size	J	D	DNA	CDR3
TRBV6-4	NA	TRBJ1-2	NA	TGTGCCAGCAGTGTTAGGGCCGGGGACTCTAAATATGGCTACACCTTC	CASSVRAGDSKYGYTF
TRBV19	NA	TRBJ2-7	NA	TGTGCCAGTAGTATAGATACAGGGAACGAGCAGTACTTC	CASSIDTGNEQYF
TRBV18	NA	TRBJ1-2	NA	TGTGCCAGCTCACCTAACAGGGACTATTATGGCTACACCTTC	CASSPNRDYYGYTF
TRBV9	NA	TRBJ2-7	TRBD1	TGTGCCAGCAGCGGGTCAACAGGGGGCTACGACGAGCAGTACTTC	CASSGSTGGYDEQYF
TRBV29-1	NA	TRBJ1-2	TRBD1	TGCAGCGGAAGGACAGGGAGTGACTATGGCTACACCTTC	CSGRTGSDYGYTF
TRBV25-1	NA	TRBJ1-6	NA	TGTGCCAGCAGTAGTGTTGGGCACGATTCACCCCTCCACTTT	CASSSVGHDSPLHF
TRBV27	NA	TRBJ1-5	TRBD1	TGTGCCAGCAGGCCCCACCGGGACAGGGGTGATCAGCCCCAGCATTTT	CASRPHRDRGDQPQHF
TRBV27	NA	TRBJ2-7	NA	TGTGCCAGCAGCTTCAGGGGAAGCGAGCAGTACTTC	CASSFRGSEQYF
TRBV19	NA	TRBJ1-5	TRBD1	TGTGCCAGTAGTATAGTTACAGGGGCCCAGCATTTT	CASSIVTGAQHF
TRBV9	few	TRBJ1-1	NA	TGTGCCAGCAGCGTAGCGGGGGGGGCAGGAACTGAAGCTTTCTTT	CASSVAGGAGTEAFF
TRBV30	NA	TRBJ1-5	NA	TGTGCCTGGAATGACGGGAATCAGCCCCAGCATTTT	CAWNDGNQPQHF
TRBV19	NA	TRBJ1-2	NA	TGTGCCAGTAGTGCCGGGGGGGAAGGCTACACCTTC	CASSAGGEGYTF
TRBV27	NA	TRBJ2-7	NA	TGTGCCAGCAGTTCTCATGCGTCCTACGAGCAGTACTTC	CASSSHASYEQYF
TRBV7-9	NA	TRBJ2-1	TRBD1	TGTGCCAGCAGCTCAACCGGGACAGACTACAATGAGCAGTTCTTC	CASSSTGTDYNEQFF
TRBV7-9	NA	TRBJ2-7	NA	TGTGCCAGCAGCATCGACTCGGACTACGAGCAGTACTTC	CASSIDSDYEQYF
TRBV4-1	NA	TRBJ1-1	NA	TGCGCCAGCAGCAGCCATATGACAAACTGGGAAGCTTTCTTT	CASSSHMTNWEAFF
TRBV7-9	NA	TRBJ1-5	TRBD1	TGTGCCAGCAGCTTCCAGGGGGCCAGCAATCAGCCCCAGCATTTT	CASSFQGASNQPQHF
TRBV10-3	NA	TRBJ2-6	TRBD1	TGTGCCATCTCGTCTTTGGGGACAGGGATCTCTGGGGCCAACGTCCTGACTTTC	CAISSLGTGISGANVLTF
TRBV5-1	NA	TRBJ2-5	TRBD2	TGCGCCAGCAGCGGGTGGGGACTAGCGGGTCAAGAGACCCAGTACTTC	CASSGWGLAGQETQYF
TRBV11-2	NA	TRBJ2-7	TRBD2	TGTGCCAGCAGCCCCCTCAACAGGGGCCGTACTAGCGGGGGTTACGAGCAGTACTTC	CASSPLNRGRTSGGYEQYF
TRBV14	NA	TRBJ1-3	NA	TGTGCCAGCAGCCAAGTCCAGGGGACCAGCTCTGGAAACACCATATATTTT	CASSQVQGTSSGNTIYF
TRBV28	NA	TRBJ1-5	TRBD1	TGTGCCAGCAGGGGACAGGGAAATCAGCCCCAGCATTTT	CASRGQGNQPQHF
TRBV10-2	NA	TRBJ2-5	TRBD2	TGCGCCAGCAGTGTTAGCGGGAGTAGGGAGACCCAGTACTTC	CASSVSGSRETQYF
TRBV2	NA	TRBJ1-5	TRBD1	TGTGCCAGCAGTGATGCAGGGGGGCAGCCCCAGCATTTT	CASSDAGGQPQHF
TRBV15	NA	TRBJ2-2	TRBD1	TGTGCCACCAGCTCACGGACAGGCCTTAACACCGGGGAGCTGTTTTTT	CATSSRTGLNTGELFF
TRBV27	NA	TRBJ2-7	TRBD1	TGTGCCAGCAGTTCGGGGGGGATGGGGACAGGGGCCTACGAGCAGTACTTC	CASSSGGMGTGAYEQYF
TRBV7-6	few	TRBJ1-1	TRBD1	TGTGCCAGCAGCGAAGGACAGGGGGCGAAAAACACTGAAGCTTTCTTT	CASSEGQGAKNTEAFF
TRBV10-2	once	TRBJ1-2	NA	TGCGCCAGCAGCCGGACATGGCAGGACTATGGCTACACCTTC	CASSRTWQDYGYTF
TRBV5-6	NA	TRBJ1-1	NA	TGTGCCAGCAGCTTGCTGGGCCCGAACACTGAAGCTTTCTTT	CASSLLGPNTEAFF
TRBV5-1	NA	TRBJ2-1	TRBD2	TGCGCCAGCAGCCTACTAGCGGGGAAAAACAATGAGCAGTTCTTC	CASSLLAGKNNEQFF
TRBV19	NA	TRBJ1-6	TRBD1	TGTGCCAGTAGTATAGACGGGACAGGGGGTCTTCGTTCACCCCTCCACTTT	CASSIDGTGGLRSPLHF